This entry is about one T cell receptor (beta chain). It lacks a known antigen. No clone much larger than this one lies a single base away; base qualities are absent. Taken from cysteine to phenylalanine, the CDR3 has 14 residues. Only CDR3 DNA remains: 42 bases, in frame from the first base. The germline V gene supplies CDR1 SGHTA and CDR2 FQGNSA. The junction shows trimming of 4 bases on V and 7 bases on J, and the gene matches do not reach 7 bases of it. This record belongs to a study of PD-1 blockade in classical Hodgkin lymphoma (TCRdb year 2020). Regarding the study in general: Nivolumab dosing was 3 mg/kg intravenously every 2 weeks, continuing until either disease progression or unacceptable toxicity. To define a peripheral blood immune signature of response to PD-1 blockade in classical Hodgkin lymphoma, the study combined TCR beta sequencing with CyTOF.

What the research found in general, with its limitations: Trial patients with a complete response had baseline diversity similar to that of newly diagnosed patients, while partial responders and progressors had significantly lower diversity. Lower diversity was observed in patients in whom nivolumab was started less than 1 year after ASCT, and these patients were excluded from later analyses so that confounding by immune reconstitution would be avoided. Only a single clinical trial cohort was studied, and what caused the repertoire differences, possibly disease activity or prior therapy, remained undefined. Baseline TCR diversity was reported to be lower in newly diagnosed patients than in healthy donors and to be lower still in relapsed/refractory patients. By C4D1, a significant rise was seen in CD4+ TCR diversity but not in CD8+ TCR diversity (p=0.0027 vs p=0.16), and the rise was most apparent among complete responders (p=0.02).

The Qiagen DNeasy kit was used to extract genomic DNA both from unsorted PBMCs and from the negatively selected CD4+ and CD8+ fractions. Using primers that anneal to V and J segments, immunoSEQ multiplex PCR amplified the TCR beta CDR3 regions. A synthetic immune receptor repertoire was used to minimize amplification bias, and any residual bias was removed computationally once sequencing was done. The paper's processing steps were these. Repertoire diversity was quantified as the Shannon entropy index using custom Python scripts. Unsorted, CD4+ and CD8+ repertoires were examined separately, except in combined analyses, for which CD4+ and CD8+ sequences were merged in silico. A clone was considered expanded if an increase in frequency of at least 2-fold after treatment relative to C1D1 was found, and a pseudocount of 0.5 was applied to clones undetected at baseline. Singleton clones were defined as clones with 0 or 1 copy at C1D1, and non-singleton clones were defined as clones with 2 or more copies. By matching protein sequences in sorted samples from the same patient, clones expanded in unsorted samples were annotated as CD4+, CD8+ or unknown. Wilcoxon tests were applied to paired samples to test diversity changes from C1D1 to C4D1. Imported from immuneACCESS, the table was reduced by TCRdb to in-frame sequences with V and J called. These copies leave out some clones; in studies compared against another copy, an unresolved V gene accounts for under half, and the cause of the remainder is not known. For V, J and clone size, that table is used; D and trimming come from the DNA. Across this sample there are 90,000 to 130,000 clones, with about nine tenths seen only once. Nearly 20% of the sample goes to the ten largest clones.

The sample's time point, from its label and the paper: cycle 2 day 1 (C2D1) of nivolumab. Every trial patient had relapsed after autologous stem cell transplantation, and cohorts A, B and C differed in prior brentuximab vedotin exposure. A total of 50 to 70 patients with relapsed/refractory classical Hodgkin lymphoma made up the trial cohort, and each patient's best overall response was complete response, partial response or progressive disease. In the multi-cohort phase II CheckMate 205 trial, trial patients received single-agent nivolumab. An independent review committee assessed best overall response by applying the 2007 International Working Group response criteria. Trial PBMCs were collected just before the start of nivolumab (C1D1) and during therapy at cycle 2 day 1 and cycle 4 day 1. Peripheral blood was collected in 8 mL Vacutainer Cell Preparation Tubes, from which PBMCs were isolated by centrifugation and then cryopreserved.

Recombination connected TRBV7-2 to TRBJ2-1; 7 bases in between match TRBD1. The receptor was isolated from a human donor with classical Hodgkin lymphoma. This specimen was peripheral blood mononuclear cells (PBMCs), taken before the second cycle of nivolumab. This receptor has the CDR3 CASSYLNRGNEQFF. Here is the DNA: TGTGCCAGCAGCTACCTAAACAGGGGAAATGAGCAGTTCTTC.